The clone carrying this TCR beta chain was detected only a few times. The data are from a study of T cells in Graves' hyperthyroidism and ophthalmopathy. At the level of the study: Before any treatment, at initial diagnosis, peripheral blood was collected.

Amplified TCR beta CDR3 regions derived from RNA transcripts. With the HTBI primer set, the TCR CDR3 went through a first round of RT-PCR. TCRdb re-called the multiplex PCR reads with MiXCR, one entry per CDR3 protein. The data contain more than 300,000 distinct CDR3 sequences, roughly a sixth of them singletons. This receptor was taken from a woman under 40 with Graves' hyperthyroidism that later progressed to Graves' ophthalmopathy. Sequencing input: blood.

CDR3 residues: CASSSQQRTHFTDTQYF. The DNA for the CDR3 is TGTGCCAGCAGTTCGCAACAGAGAACTCACTTCACAGATACGCAGTATTTT. The chain uses TRBV7-9 and TRBJ2-3; D is uncertain. Germline V gives CDR1 SEHNR, CDR2 FQNEAQ (reference sequence). Trimming removed 6 bases at V and 2 bases at J, with 21 bases between. This CDR3 has 17 residues.